The sequence of this T cell receptor beta chain was determined in a study of CD8+ T cells in alopecia areata. Whole-study context: At a dose of 5 to 10 mg twice daily, oral tofacitinib was given to treated patients.

RNA, once extracted, was reverse transcribed into cDNA for use as the sequencing template. The repertoire was sequenced with immunoSEQ multiplex PCR; TCRdb's copy has only in-frame clones and lacks some. The sample includes around 150,000 clones, 65% to 90% of them seen just once. The study's findings and limits: Compared with normal scalp, lesional scalp had higher clonality and more expanded CD8+ clones. On tofacitinib, scalp clonality and expanded CD8+ clones among top 100 fell significantly.

On this clone: Its antigen is unidentified.

Unmatched junction bases numbered 6, after V lost 5 bases and J lost 1 base. Germline V lookup: CDR1 SEHNR, CDR2 FQNEAQ (reference sequence). CDR3 length: 15 residues. Treatment meaning: oral pan-JAK inhibitor, 5-10 mg twice daily. The sorting of PBMCs gave CD4+ and CD8+ T cells. The TCR comes from a human donor with alopecia areata. The chain couples TRBV7-9 to TRBJ2-5, with 8 bases aligning to TRBD1. The source material was CD8+ T cells sorted from blood, sampled at week 4, from a patient treated with tofacitinib. The CDR3 here is CASSLRTGSQETQYF. The CDR3 coding sequence is TGTGCCAGCAGCCTACGGACAGGGAGCCAAGAGACCCAGTACTTC. Full variable domain (remainder filled in from reference TRBV7-9 and TRBJ2-5): DTGVSQNPRHKITKRGQNVTFRCDPISEHNRLYWYRQTLGQGPEFLTYFQNEAQLEKSRLLSDRFSAERPKGSFSTLEIQRTEQGDSAMYLCASSLRTGSQETQYFGPGTRLLVL.